These T cell receptor beta chains were read from a single sample in a study of CD8 T cells in Susac syndrome. A single record per CDR3 protein comes from TCRdb applying MiXCR to the immunoSEQ multiplex PCR reads. The sample gives 80,000 to 95,000 distinct CDR3 sequences, approximately 95% of which show up once; around 0.94% is in the top ten. The sequencing input was CD8+ T cells from PBMCs. These receptor sequences come from a human donor with Susac syndrome. Both conserved end residues are part of each CDR3.

j_gene: TRBJ2-1; v_gene: TRBV4-3; CDR3aa: CASSQTAGYEQFF
j_gene: TRBJ1-3; v_gene: TRBV6-5; CDR3aa: CASSYGQAGGISGNTIYF
j_gene: TRBJ2-7; v_gene: TRBV7-2; CDR3aa: CASSLITSGEQYF
j_gene: TRBJ2-7; v_gene: TRBV3-1; CDR3aa: CASSPQGGTYEQYF
j_gene: TRBJ2-7; v_gene: TRBV20-1; CDR3aa: CSAEQGQYRGHEQYF
j_gene: TRBJ2-1; v_gene: TRBV4-1; CDR3aa: CASSFRREGRDEQFF
j_gene: TRBJ1-1; v_gene: TRBV27; CDR3aa: CASSERNSEAFF
j_gene: TRBJ2-7; v_gene: TRBV6-5; CDR3aa: CASSYSSEQYF
j_gene: TRBJ2-2; v_gene: TRBV15; CDR3aa: CATSRTPGYPELFF
j_gene: TRBJ2-7; v_gene: TRBV19; CDR3aa: CASSISFGSRAYEQYF
j_gene: TRBJ1-2; v_gene: TRBV24-1; CDR3aa: CATAGNYGYTF
j_gene: TRBJ1-1; v_gene: TRBV30; CDR3aa: CAWSPHLGVNTEAFF
j_gene: TRBJ2-4; v_gene: TRBV5-4; CDR3aa: CASSSDGRGEIPKNIQYF
j_gene: TRBJ1-6; v_gene: TRBV13; CDR3aa: CASSTRDRLLHF
j_gene: TRBJ2-4; v_gene: TRBV4-3; CDR3aa: CASSQEVAGDSKNIQYF
j_gene: TRBJ1-1; v_gene: TRBV6-5; CDR3aa: CASSPGDRGRTEAFF
j_gene: TRBJ2-7; v_gene: TRBV20-1; CDR3aa: CSASTDDTYEQYF
j_gene: TRBJ1-2; v_gene: TRBV12-3/TRBV12-4; CDR3aa: CASSHRGSPILDGYTF
j_gene: TRBJ1-2; v_gene: TRBV4-1; CDR3aa: CASSQLDRYGYTF
j_gene: TRBJ1-5; v_gene: TRBV30; CDR3aa: CAWSVSSGSNQPQHF
j_gene: TRBJ2-2; v_gene: TRBV5-1; CDR3aa: CASSAQGSGELFF
j_gene: TRBJ1-4; v_gene: TRBV15; CDR3aa: CATSSGQGFEKLFF
j_gene: TRBJ1-5; v_gene: TRBV7-9; CDR3aa: CASKVGNQPQHF
j_gene: TRBJ2-4; v_gene: TRBV7-2; CDR3aa: CASSSGRSLGNIQYF
j_gene: TRBJ1-1; v_gene: TRBV28; CDR3aa: CASSSSGQIEAFF
j_gene: TRBJ1-2; v_gene: TRBV3-1; CDR3aa: CASSPGQGGLYGYTF
j_gene: TRBJ2-7; v_gene: TRBV12-3/TRBV12-4; CDR3aa: CASSETGLAYEQYF
j_gene: TRBJ2-1; v_gene: TRBV19; CDR3aa: CASSSDSPPYNEQFF
j_gene: TRBJ2-3; v_gene: TRBV7-9; CDR3aa: CASSRRYGEQYF
j_gene: TRBJ2-3; v_gene: TRBV5-6; CDR3aa: CASSQITDTQYF
j_gene: TRBJ2-1; v_gene: TRBV25-1; CDR3aa: CASSGPWQFF
j_gene: TRBJ2-2; v_gene: TRBV24-1; CDR3aa: CATSDRRLAETTGELFF
j_gene: TRBJ1-4; v_gene: TRBV4-2; CDR3aa: CASSQDPGANEKLFF
j_gene: TRBJ2-5; v_gene: TRBV7-9; CDR3aa: CASSLVSSSLETQYF
j_gene: TRBJ2-7; v_gene: TRBV18; CDR3aa: CASSRRDRVYEQYF
j_gene: TRBJ2-1; v_gene: TRBV29-1; CDR3aa: CSVDRVRDNEQFF
j_gene: TRBJ2-1; v_gene: TRBV5-6; CDR3aa: CASSLAAEVEQFF
j_gene: TRBJ2-3; v_gene: TRBV3-1; CDR3aa: CASSQGTTTDTQYF
j_gene: TRBJ1-1; v_gene: TRBV18; CDR3aa: CASSDRVNTEAFF
j_gene: TRBJ2-7; v_gene: TRBV29-1; CDR3aa: CSVEDRTGQGDPYEQYF
j_gene: TRBJ2-1; v_gene: TRBV7-9; CDR3aa: CASCPPGDYNEQFF
j_gene: TRBJ1-2; v_gene: TRBV27; CDR3aa: CASSFEPNYGYTF
j_gene: TRBJ2-5; v_gene: TRBV2; CDR3aa: CASRAGLAGEETQYF
j_gene: TRBJ1-1; v_gene: TRBV2; CDR3aa: CASSDRKRANTEAFF
j_gene: TRBJ2-7; v_gene: TRBV4-2; CDR3aa: CASSPMLATGDYEQYF
j_gene: TRBJ1-2; v_gene: TRBV5-6; CDR3aa: CASSLDQDYGYTF
j_gene: TRBJ2-1; v_gene: TRBV6-5; CDR3aa: CASSQLAYNEQFF
j_gene: TRBJ2-1; v_gene: TRBV5-1; CDR3aa: CASGPSLANEQFF
j_gene: TRBJ2-2; v_gene: TRBV19; CDR3aa: CASSIAGPLAGLSELFF
j_gene: TRBJ2-3; v_gene: TRBV7-9; CDR3aa: CASSSPLSDTQYF
j_gene: TRBJ1-5; v_gene: TRBV6-5; CDR3aa: CASSSQAYSNQPQHF
j_gene: TRBJ2-3; v_gene: TRBV15; CDR3aa: CATSRDRTGATDTQYF
j_gene: TRBJ1-2; v_gene: TRBV7-9; CDR3aa: CASGEQGRSLHYGYTF
j_gene: TRBJ2-5; v_gene: TRBV2; CDR3aa: CASRSPGREETQYF